The rows below give T cell receptor beta chains drawn from one sample of a study of blood T cell repertoires in COVID-19. Sequenced by immunoSEQ multiplex PCR; TCRdb stores in-frame clones only, minus some. The profile shows fewer than 65,000 clones, around four fifths of them singletons. What was sequenced was peripheral blood. The receptors were gathered from a human donor in a cohort sampled during active COVID-19. Both conserved end residues are part of each CDR3. D genes are given only for firm matches. Size values are once, few and many counts, or a class for expanded clones, and some rows have none.

d_call j_call clone_size v_call cdr3_nt cdr3_aa
NA TRBJ2-7 NA TRBV30 TGTGCCTGGAGTGCGAGCTCCTACGAGCAGTACTTC CAWSASSYEQYF
NA TRBJ1-1 NA TRBV5-1 TGCGCCAGCAGCTCCACTGCTGGCACTGAAGCTTTCTTT CASSSTAGTEAFF
NA TRBJ2-7 NA TRBV2 TGTGCCAGCAGTGGGGAGTACCGCGAGCAGTACTTC CASSGEYREQYF
TRBD2 TRBJ2-1 NA TRBV5-8 TGTGCACCGAGGCGGGAGAGCGATGAGCAGTTCTTC CAPRRESDEQFF
TRBD1 TRBJ2-7 NA TRBV11-3 TGTGCCAGCAGCTTGGGGCCGGGACAGGCCTCCTACGAGCAGTACTTC CASSLGPGQASYEQYF
NA TRBJ2-3 NA TRBV5-3 TGTGCCCCAGAGGAACGGGGTTCGCGGGATACGCAGTATTTT CAPEERGSRDTQYF
NA TRBJ1-2 once TRBV7-8 TGTGCCAGCAGCGCCGGCGCGGGGGCGGGTGGCTACACCTTC CASSAGAGAGGYTF
TRBD1 TRBJ1-4 NA TRBV10-3 TGTGCCATCAGTGAAGTCGGGGCCGCAGGGGGCCTTAATGAAAAACTGTTTTTT CAISEVGAAGGLNEKLFF
TRBD2 TRBJ2-7 NA TRBV7-2 TGTGCCAGCAGCAAATTTACCTCCGGGACTAGAAGGGCTTACGAGCAGTACTTC CASSKFTSGTRRAYEQYF
NA TRBJ2-7 NA TRBV7-2 TGTGCCAGCAGCCCCTCCGGACTCTACGAGCAGTACTTC CASSPSGLYEQYF
NA TRBJ1-2 NA TRBV29-1 TGCAGCGTCCTATCTGGTCATGGCTACACCTTC CSVLSGHGYTF
NA TRBJ2-1 NA TRBV7-9 TGTGCCAGCAGCCCTACTTCGAGTGACTCCTACAATGAGCAGTTCTTC CASSPTSSDSYNEQFF
NA TRBJ1-2 few TRBV5-1 TGCGCCAGCAAGCGGGACACATCAAACTATGGCTACACCTTC CASKRDTSNYGYTF
NA TRBJ1-2 NA TRBV4-3 TGCGCCAGCAGCCAAGCTCGGGACTCCCCTCGGAGCGGCTACACCTTC CASSQARDSPRSGYTF
NA TRBJ1-1 NA TRBV5-5 TGTGCCAGCAGCTTTAGTGGCGGGGGGACTGAAGCTTTCTTT CASSFSGGGTEAFF
NA TRBJ2-1 NA TRBV10-3 TGTGCCATCAGTGAGTTTAGCCTCAACAATGAGCAGTTCTTC CAISEFSLNNEQFF
NA TRBJ1-2 NA TRBV6-5 TGTGCCAGCAGTTCCCTGGGGGGTCTACTATATGGCTACACCTTC CASSSLGGLLYGYTF
NA TRBJ1-2 NA TRBV9 TGTGCCAGCAGCGTAGTTAGGAGAAGGACAGTTTCTAACTATGGCTACACCTTC CASSVVRRRTVSNYGYTF
NA TRBJ1-6 few TRBV18 TGTGCCAGCTCACCAGACAGTGGGAATTCACCCCTCCACTTT CASSPDSGNSPLHF
NA TRBJ2-1 NA TRBV10-1 TGCGCCAGCAGTGTAGGGGCACCCGGGTACAATGAGCAGTTCTTC CASSVGAPGYNEQFF
NA TRBJ1-4 NA TRBV7-9 TGTGCCAGCAGCTTAAACGGGCAGGGGTGGGAAAAACTGTTTTTT CASSLNGQGWEKLFF
TRBD1 TRBJ1-2 NA TRBV11-2 TGTGCCAGCAGCCTTCGGACAGGGGGCGGCTATGGCTACACCTTC CASSLRTGGGYGYTF
NA TRBJ2-2 NA TRBV11-3 TGTGCCAGCAGCTTTGGGTCAGGTCTGAACACCGGGGAGCTGTTTTTT CASSFGSGLNTGELFF
TRBD1 TRBJ1-1 once TRBV4-1 TGCGCCAGCAGCCACTCACAGGGGGGGACTGAAGCTTTCTTT CASSHSQGGTEAFF
NA TRBJ2-7 NA TRBV6-2/TRBV6-3 TGTGCCAGCAGTTTCGACAGAACCTACGAGCAGTACTTC CASSFDRTYEQYF
NA TRBJ1-4 medium-sized TRBV30 TGTGCCTGGAAAGGGGAAAGGGCTAATGAAAAACTGTTTTTT CAWKGERANEKLFF
TRBD2 TRBJ2-5 NA TRBV18 TGTGCCAGCTCCCCTAAGACTAGCGGGGATCAAGAGACCCAGTACTTC CASSPKTSGDQETQYF
NA TRBJ2-5 NA TRBV29-1 TGCAGCGTTGAAGATCTGGAGGGAGCGTCCGGGACCCAGTACTTC CSVEDLEGASGTQYF
NA TRBJ1-4 NA TRBV6-2/TRBV6-3 TGTGCCAGCAGTTACGTGGGGGCCGACAATGAAAAACTGTTTTTT CASSYVGADNEKLFF
NA TRBJ1-2 NA TRBV4-3 TGCGCCAGCAGCCAAGATATTTCGGGCGGGGTAGGCTATGGCTACACCTTC CASSQDISGGVGYGYTF
NA TRBJ1-4 NA TRBV5-6 TGTGCCAGCAGCTTGGCCAATGCGGCCAACTCTGAAAAACTGTTTTTT CASSLANAANSEKLFF
TRBD2 TRBJ2-2 NA TRBV13 TGTGCCAGCAGACCCAGCGGGAACGGCGGGGAGCTGTTTTTT CASRPSGNGGELFF
NA TRBJ1-5 NA TRBV7-9 TGTGCCAGCAGCTTAGTGGGAAAGGGAGGTGATCAGCCCCAGCATTTT CASSLVGKGGDQPQHF
NA TRBJ2-1 NA TRBV10-2 TGCGCCAGCAGGGAGAGTGGCGGGCGGGCCAATGAGCAGTTCTTC CASRESGGRANEQFF
TRBD1 TRBJ1-1 NA TRBV2 TGTGCCAGCAAAGGGGACAGTAACACTGAAGCTTTCTTT CASKGDSNTEAFF
TRBD2 TRBJ2-3 NA TRBV7-2 TGTGCCAGCAGGCTGACTAGCGGGGGCACAGATACGCAGTATTTT CASRLTSGGTDTQYF